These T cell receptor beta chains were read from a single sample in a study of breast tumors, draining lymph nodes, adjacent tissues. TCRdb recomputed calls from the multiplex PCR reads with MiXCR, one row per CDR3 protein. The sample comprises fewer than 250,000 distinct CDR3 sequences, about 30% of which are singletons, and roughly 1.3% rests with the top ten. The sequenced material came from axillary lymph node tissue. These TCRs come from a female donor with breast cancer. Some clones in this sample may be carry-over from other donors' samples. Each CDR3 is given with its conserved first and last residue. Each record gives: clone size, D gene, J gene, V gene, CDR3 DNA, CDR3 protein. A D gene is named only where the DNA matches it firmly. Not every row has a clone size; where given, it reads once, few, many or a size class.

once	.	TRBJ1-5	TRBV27	TGTGCCAGCAGGAAGGACCCGAATAATTCACCCCAGCATTTT	CASRKDPNNSPQHF
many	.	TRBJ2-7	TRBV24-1	TGTGCCACCAGCCCTAGGTCAAGCTACGAGCAGTACTTC	CATSPRSSYEQYF
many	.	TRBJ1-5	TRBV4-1	TGCGCCAGCAGCCCGCGATGGGGAGGGGATAGCAATCAGCCCCAGCATTTT	CASSPRWGGDSNQPQHF
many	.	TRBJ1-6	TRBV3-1	TGTGCCAGCAGCCAGGGGCCGAATTCACCCCTCCACTTT	CASSQGPNSPLHF
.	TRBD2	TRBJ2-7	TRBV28	TGTGCCAGCAGAACCGGGACTAGCTTGTACGAGCAGTACTTC	CASRTGTSLYEQYF
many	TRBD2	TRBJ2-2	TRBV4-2	TGTGCCAGCAGCCTCCGGACTAGCGGGAACACCGGGGAGCTGTTTTTT	CASSLRTSGNTGELFF
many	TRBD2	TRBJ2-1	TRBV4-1	TGCGCCAGCAGCCAAGAGGCCGGACTAGCCCATGAGCAGTTCTTC	CASSQEAGLAHEQFF
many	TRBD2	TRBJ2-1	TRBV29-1	TGCAGCGTTGGAAGTGGGAGGGCCGGGAGTGAGTTCTTC	CSVGSGRAGSEFF
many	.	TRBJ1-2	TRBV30	TGTGCCTGGAGTCCATACCGGGACGAATACCAAGCTAACTATGGCTACACCTTC	CAWSPYRDEYQANYGYTF
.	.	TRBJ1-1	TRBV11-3	TGTGCCAGCAGCTCCGTTCGGGGCGGTTCTGGAGCTTTCTTT	CASSSVRGGSGAFF